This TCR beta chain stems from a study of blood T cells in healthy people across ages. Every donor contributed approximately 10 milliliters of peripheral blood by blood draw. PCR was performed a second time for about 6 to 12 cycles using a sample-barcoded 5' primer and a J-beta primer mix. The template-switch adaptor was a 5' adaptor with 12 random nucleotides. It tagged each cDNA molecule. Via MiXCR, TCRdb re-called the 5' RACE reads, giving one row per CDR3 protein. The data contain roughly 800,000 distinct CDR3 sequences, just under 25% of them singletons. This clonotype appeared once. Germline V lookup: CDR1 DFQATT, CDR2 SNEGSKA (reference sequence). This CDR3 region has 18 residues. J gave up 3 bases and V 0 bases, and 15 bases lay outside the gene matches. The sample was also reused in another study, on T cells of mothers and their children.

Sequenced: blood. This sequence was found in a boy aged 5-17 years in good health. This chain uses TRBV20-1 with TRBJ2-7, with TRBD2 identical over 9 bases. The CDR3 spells CSARDQNLAGSLVYEQYF. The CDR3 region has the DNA TGCAGTGCTAGAGATCAGAATCTAGCGGGATCACTTGTCTACGAGCAGTACTTC.